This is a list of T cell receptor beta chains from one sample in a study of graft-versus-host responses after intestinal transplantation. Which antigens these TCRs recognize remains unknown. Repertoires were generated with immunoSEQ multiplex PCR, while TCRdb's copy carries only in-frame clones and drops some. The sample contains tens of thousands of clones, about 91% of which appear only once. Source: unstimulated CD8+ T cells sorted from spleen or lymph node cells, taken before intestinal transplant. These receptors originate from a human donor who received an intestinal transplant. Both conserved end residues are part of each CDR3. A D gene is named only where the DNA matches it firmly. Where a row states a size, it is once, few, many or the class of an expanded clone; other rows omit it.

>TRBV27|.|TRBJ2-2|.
CASSLQGRRTGELFF
TGTGCCAGCAGTTTGCAGGGGCGACGCACCGGGGAGCTGTTTTTT
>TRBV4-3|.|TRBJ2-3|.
CASSQAIGVSTDTQYF
TGCGCCAGCAGCCAAGCGATCGGGGTTAGCACAGATACGCAGTATTTT
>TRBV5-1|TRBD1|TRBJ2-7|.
CASSLPGGSYEQYF
TGCGCCAGCAGCTTGCCAGGGGGCTCCTACGAGCAGTACTTC
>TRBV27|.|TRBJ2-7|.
CASSLNPGPYEQYF
TGTGCCAGCAGTTTAAACCCAGGGCCCTACGAGCAGTACTTC
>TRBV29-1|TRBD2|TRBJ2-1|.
CSVEKAGGWDNEQFF
TGCAGCGTGGAAAAAGCGGGAGGGTGGGACAATGAGCAGTTCTTC
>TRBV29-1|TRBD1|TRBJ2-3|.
CSEGQGRDTQYF
TGCAGCGAGGGACAGGGGCGGGATACGCAGTATTTT
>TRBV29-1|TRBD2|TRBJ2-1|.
CSVDGRLAGYNEQFF
TGCAGCGTTGATGGGCGACTAGCGGGGTACAATGAGCAGTTCTTC
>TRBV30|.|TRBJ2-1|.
CAWTQTSYNEQFF
TGTGCCTGGACCCAAACTAGTTACAATGAGCAGTTCTTC
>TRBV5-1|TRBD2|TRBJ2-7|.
CASSWGLAYEQYF
TGCGCCAGCAGCTGGGGACTAGCCTACGAGCAGTACTTC
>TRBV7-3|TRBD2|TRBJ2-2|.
CASSLTSGRAWGTGELFF
TGTGCCAGCAGCCTGACTAGCGGGAGGGCCTGGGGGACCGGGGAGCTGTTTTTT
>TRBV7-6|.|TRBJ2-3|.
CASSPKGEYF
TGTGCCAGCAGCCCGAAAGGGGAGTATTTT
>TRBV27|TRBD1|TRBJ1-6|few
CASSPQGQGNSPLHF
TGTGCCAGCAGTCCACAAGGACAGGGTAATTCACCCCTCCACTTT
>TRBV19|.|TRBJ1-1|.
CASSSEDTNTEAFF
TGTGCCAGTAGTTCTGAGGACACGAACACTGAAGCTTTCTTT
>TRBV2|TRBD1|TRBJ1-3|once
CATQDRVRVSGNTIYF
TGTGCCACCCAAGACAGGGTACGGGTCTCTGGAAACACCATATATTTT
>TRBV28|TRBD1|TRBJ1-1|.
CASSLDRGRGAFF
TGTGCCAGCAGTCTGGACAGGGGGCGCGGAGCTTTCTTT
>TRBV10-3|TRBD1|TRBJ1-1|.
CAIRAGGTNTEAFF
TGTGCCATCAGGGCAGGGGGTACAAACACTGAAGCTTTCTTT
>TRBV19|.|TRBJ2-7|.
CASSPSTGSYEQYF
TGTGCCAGTAGTCCATCGACAGGTTCCTACGAGCAGTACTTC
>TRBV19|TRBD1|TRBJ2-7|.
CATGTGAYEQYF
TGTGCCACAGGGACAGGGGCCTACGAGCAGTACTTC
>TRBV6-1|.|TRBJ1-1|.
CASSGNRRTSAPDMNTEAFF
TGTGCCAGCAGTGGGAACCGTCGGACATCTGCTCCCGATATGAACACTGAAGCTTTCTTT
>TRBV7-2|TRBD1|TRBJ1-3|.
CASSDRTGPFENTIYF
TGTGCCAGCAGCGATCGGACAGGGCCCTTTGAAAACACCATATATTTT
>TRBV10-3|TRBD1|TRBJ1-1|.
CAIGTVSNTEAFF
TGTGCCATAGGGACAGTTTCGAACACTGAAGCTTTCTTT
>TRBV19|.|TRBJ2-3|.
CASSIASTDTQYF
TGTGCCAGTAGTATAGCATCCACAGATACGCAGTATTTT
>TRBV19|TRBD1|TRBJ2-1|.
CASTTDRGSYNEQFF
TGTGCCAGTACCACGGACAGGGGTTCCTACAATGAGCAGTTCTTC
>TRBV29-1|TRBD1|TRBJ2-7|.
CSISQGNEQYF
TGCAGTATCTCACAGGGGAACGAGCAGTACTTC
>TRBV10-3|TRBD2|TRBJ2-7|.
CAISEGTNYEQYF
TGTGCCATCAGTGAGGGGACTAACTACGAGCAGTACTTC
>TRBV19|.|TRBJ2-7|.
CASSPLKGGPYEQYF
TGTGCCAGTAGTCCCCTAAAAGGGGGTCCCTACGAGCAGTACTTC
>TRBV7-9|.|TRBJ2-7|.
CASSLAGTALYEQYF
TGTGCCAGCAGCTTAGCCGGGACTGCTCTCTACGAGCAGTACTTC
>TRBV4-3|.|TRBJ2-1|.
CASSLDSGSYNEQFF
TGCGCCAGCAGCCTAGACTCGGGCTCCTACAATGAGCAGTTCTTC
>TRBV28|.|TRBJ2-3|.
CASSLLAEDTQYF
TGTGCCAGCAGTTTATTAGCCGAAGATACGCAGTATTTT
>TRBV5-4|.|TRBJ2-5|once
CASSLLPGPPGETQYF
TGTGCCAGCAGCTTGTTGCCAGGGCCCCCCGGGGAGACCCAGTACTTC
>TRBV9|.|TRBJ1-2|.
CASSVTKGPLYGYTF
TGTGCCAGCAGCGTCACCAAGGGGCCCCTCTATGGCTACACCTTC
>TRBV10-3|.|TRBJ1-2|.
CAIRGGEDGYTF
TGTGCCATCAGAGGGGGAGAAGATGGCTACACCTTC
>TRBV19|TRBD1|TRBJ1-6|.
CASSILDRGGSPLHF
TGTGCCAGTAGTATTCTGGACAGGGGTGGTTCACCCCTCCACTTT
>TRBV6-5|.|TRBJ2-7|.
CASSLSSGIYEQYF
TGTGCCAGCAGTTTAAGTTCGGGGATCTACGAGCAGTACTTC
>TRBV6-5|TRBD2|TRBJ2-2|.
CASSYSRGGTGELFF
TGTGCCAGCAGTTACTCCCGCGGGGGCACCGGGGAGCTGTTTTTT
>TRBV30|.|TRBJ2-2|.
CAWSRQGGTGELFF
TGTGCCTGGAGTCGGCAGGGCGGCACCGGGGAGCTGTTTTTT
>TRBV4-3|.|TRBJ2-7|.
CASSQSRGTYEQYF
TGCGCCAGCAGCCAGTCCCGGGGTACCTACGAGCAGTACTTC
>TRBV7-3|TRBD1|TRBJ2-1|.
CASSRGQGASNEQFF
TGTGCCAGCAGCCGTGGACAGGGGGCGTCCAATGAGCAGTTCTTC
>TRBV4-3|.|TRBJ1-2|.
CASSQDRVIGTSSNYGYTF
TGCGCCAGCAGCCAAGATCGTGTGATAGGGACTTCCTCTAACTATGGCTACACCTTC
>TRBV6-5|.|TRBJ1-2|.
CASSEWGVGYTF
TGTGCCAGCAGTGAATGGGGGGTAGGCTACACCTTC
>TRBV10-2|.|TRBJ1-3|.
CASSEAGDVALDNTIYF
TGCGCCAGCAGTGAAGCGGGTGACGTAGCTCTGGACAACACCATATATTTT
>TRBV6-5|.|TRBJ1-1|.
CASSRGWGDTEAFF
TGTGCCAGCAGCCGGGGGTGGGGGGACACTGAAGCTTTCTTT
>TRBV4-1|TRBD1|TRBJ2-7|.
CASSQAGGPYEQYF
TGCGCCAGCAGCCAAGCAGGGGGCCCCTACGAGCAGTACTTC
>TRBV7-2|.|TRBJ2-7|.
CASSLVGQPTYEQYF
TGTGCCAGCAGCCTCGTGGGGCAGCCGACCTACGAGCAGTACTTC
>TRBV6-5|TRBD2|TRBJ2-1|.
CASSYRGTSGSDEQFF
TGTGCCAGCAGTTACCGGGGGACTAGCGGGAGTGATGAGCAGTTCTTC
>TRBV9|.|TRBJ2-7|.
CASSVGSQYYEQYF
TGTGCCAGCAGCGTAGGGAGCCAGTACTACGAGCAGTACTTC